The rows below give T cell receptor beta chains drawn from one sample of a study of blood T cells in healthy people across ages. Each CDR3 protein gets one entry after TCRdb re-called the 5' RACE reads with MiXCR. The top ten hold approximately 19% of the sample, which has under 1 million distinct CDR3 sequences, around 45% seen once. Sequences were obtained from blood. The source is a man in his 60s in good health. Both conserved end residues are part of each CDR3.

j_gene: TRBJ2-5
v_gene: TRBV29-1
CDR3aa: CSVGGRAGGQETQYF

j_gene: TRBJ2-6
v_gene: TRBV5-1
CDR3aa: CASSTGAPTGANVLTF

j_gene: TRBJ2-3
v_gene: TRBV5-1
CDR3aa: CASSYRTSGRDTQYF

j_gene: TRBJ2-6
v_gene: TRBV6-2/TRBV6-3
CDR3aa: CASSYPQGPNVLTF

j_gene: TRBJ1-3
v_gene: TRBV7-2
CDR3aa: CASSLGQGSLRNTIYF

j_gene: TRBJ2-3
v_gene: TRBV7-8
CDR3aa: CASSFQGGWTDTQYF

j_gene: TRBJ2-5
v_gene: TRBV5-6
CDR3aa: CASSKTGLPSETQYF

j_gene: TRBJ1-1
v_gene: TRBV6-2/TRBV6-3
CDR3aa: CASSYRDNTEAFF

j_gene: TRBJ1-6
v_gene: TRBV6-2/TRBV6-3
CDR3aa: CASKGRHLSPLHF

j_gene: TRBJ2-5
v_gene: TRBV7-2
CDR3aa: CASRPGLGAGTETQYF

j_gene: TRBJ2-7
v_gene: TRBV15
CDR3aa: CATSYQGYEQYF

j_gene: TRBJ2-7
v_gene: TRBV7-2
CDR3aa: CASSLVAGGGRVRAQYF

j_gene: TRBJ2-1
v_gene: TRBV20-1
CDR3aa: CSARDQERTGRQFF

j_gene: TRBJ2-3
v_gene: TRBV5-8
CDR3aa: CASSLDRGKDTQYF

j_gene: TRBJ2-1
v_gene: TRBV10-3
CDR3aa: CAISGFWDRGANEQFF

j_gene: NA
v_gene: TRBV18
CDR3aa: CASSRNPGDYEQYF

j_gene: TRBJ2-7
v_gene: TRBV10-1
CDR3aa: CASSPGKSYEQYF

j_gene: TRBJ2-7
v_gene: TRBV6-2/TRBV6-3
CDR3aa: CASSCRKCRDRGINEQYF

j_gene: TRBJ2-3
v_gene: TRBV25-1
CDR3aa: CASSELSGFGIDTQYF